These 27 T cell receptor beta chains were all obtained from the same sample, sequenced in a study of blood T cell repertoires in COVID-19. Assay: immunoSEQ multiplex PCR; the TCRdb copy retains only in-frame clones and omits some. The sample yields about 240,000 clones, roughly nine tenths seen once. Sequencing was done on a sample of peripheral blood. The receptors were gathered from a man between 60 and 75 years old with acute or convalescent COVID-19.

The chain joins TRBV3-1 (or the pseudogene TRBV3-2) to TRBJ2-7; D not certain. Trimming took off 3 bases at V and 5 bases at J, with 8 bases between the two ends. This CDR3 comprises 12 residues. Germline V gene data show CDR1 as LGHDT and CDR2 as YNNKEL (reference sequence). The chain's CDR3 is CASSQMENEQYF. Written as DNA, the CDR3 is TGTGCCAGCAGCCAGATGGAGAACGAGCAGTACTTC.

The V and J genes are TRBV24-1 and TRBJ2-1; 7 nucleotides align to TRBD2. CDR1 and CDR2 from the germline V gene are KGHDR and SFDVKD. The CDR3 runs 17 residues. The J segment lost 3 bases and the V segment lost 3 bases, leaving 10 bases of the junction unmatched. The CDR3 DNA reads TGTGCCACCAGTGATGGGGAGGGGCGGGAAAACTACAATGAGCAGTTCTTC. It codes for CATSDGEGRENYNEQFF.

A few counts support this clone. V and J are TRBV28 and TRBJ1-1, with D perhaps matching TRBD1 (5 bases). Trimming left V 1 base short and J 0 bases short, with 15 bases between. Germline V lookup: CDR1 MDHEN, CDR2 SYDVKM. This CDR3 spans 17 amino acids. In DNA form, the CDR3 reads TGTGCCAGCAGTTTATTTTCGAGGGGAGGGTTGAACACTGAAGCTTTCTTT. Protein product: CASSLFSRGGLNTEAFF.

The chain links TRBV7-8 to TRBJ2-7; 8 positions agree with TRBD1. V lost 5 bases to trimming and J lost 6 bases; unmatched junction nucleotides: 9. Germline V CDR1 and CDR2: SGHVS, FQNEAQ. The CDR3 totals 14 residues. The CDR3 region is CASSLRTGWSEQYF. CDR3 sequence (DNA): TGTGCCAGCAGCCTCCGGACAGGGTGGAGCGAGCAGTACTTC.

The chain joins TRBV27 to TRBJ2-1, with 13 bases fitting TRBD2. Germline V lookup: CDR1 MNHEY, CDR2 SMNVEV (reference sequence). Trimming at V came to 5 bases and at J to 1 base, leaving 14 bases not matched to a gene. This CDR3 contains 20 residues. CDR3 nucleotide sequence: TGTGCCAGCAGTGCCCGGGGAGGACTAGCGGGAGTCCGATCCTACAATGAGCAGTTCTTC. This translates into CASSARGGLAGVRSYNEQFF.

The chain combines TRBV6-1 with TRBJ1-4, with D hard to call. The germline V gene encodes CDR1 MNHNS and CDR2 SASEGT. With 3 bases removed from V and 8 bases from J, the gap between germline ends came to 7 bases. This CDR3 has 12 amino acids. The CDR3 protein is CASSDAGEKLFF. CDR3 DNA: TGTGCCAGCAGTGACGCGGGGGAAAAACTGTTTTTT.

The rearrangement links TRBV30 to TRBJ2-5; 14 positions match TRBD2. CDR3 length: 15 residues. With 6 bases clipped from V and 4 bases from J, the junction kept 7 bases outside the gene matches. Germline assignment: CDR1 GTSNPN and CDR2 SVGIG (reference sequence). The CDR3 sequence: CACKLTSGRVETQYF. The CDR3, as DNA: TGTGCCTGTAAATTGACTAGCGGGAGGGTAGAGACCCAGTACTTC.

The chain links TRBV28 to TRBJ2-1, with 10 positions matching TRBD2. Looked up from germline, CDR1 is MDHEN and CDR2 is SYDVKM. The J segment lost 5 bases and the V segment lost 5 bases, leaving 9 bases of the junction unmatched. The CDR3 is 16 residues long. The CDR3 is CASSGPRTSGNNEQFF. CDR3 coding DNA: TGTGCCAGCAGTGGCCCCAGAACTAGCGGGAACAATGAGCAGTTCTTC.

This clone was picked up one time. The V gene is TRBV12-3 or TRBV12-4, the J gene TRBJ1-4; perhaps TRBD1 as D (5 bases). Trimming stripped 6 bases from V and 8 bases from J, with 13 bases between. The CDR3 sequence is 13 residues long. This CDR3 is CASSPGALEKLFF. CDR3 coding DNA: TGTGCCAGCAGCCCTGGGGCGTTGGAAAAACTGTTTTTT.

The chain links TRBV7-9 to TRBJ2-1, with 11 nucleotides matching TRBD2. The CDR3 has 18 amino acids. CDR1 and CDR2 (germline): SEHNR, FQNEAQ (reference sequence). The V and J ends lost 5 bases and 5 bases, in that order; junction bases with no gene match: 14. The CDR3 loop reads CASSRRRRTSGLNNEQFF. CDR3 sequence (DNA): TGTGCCAGCAGCCGCCGACGACGGACTAGCGGGCTCAACAATGAGCAGTTCTTC.

The rearrangement links TRBV6-2 or TRBV6-3 to TRBJ1-5; 7 bases agree with TRBD1. The CDR3 totals 17 residues. Germline values: CDR1 MNHEY, CDR2 SVGEGT. The V gene end was trimmed by 0 bases and the J gene end by 2 bases; junction bases not matched to a gene: 7. The CDR3 sequence: CASSYSWGGTGNQPQHF. Written as DNA, the CDR3 is TGTGCCAGCAGTTACTCGTGGGGTGGGACAGGCAATCAGCCCCAGCATTTT.

The chain links TRBV19 to TRBJ2-2, with TRBD2 matching over 7 bases. CDR1 is LNHDA and CDR2 is SQIVND in the germline V gene (reference sequence). This CDR3 spans 16 amino acids. Trimming took 7 bases from V and 3 from J; bases not matched to a gene: 11. The CDR3 loop reads CASTPGTIRHTGELFF. CDR3 sequence (DNA): TGTGCCAGTACCCCTGGGACTATCCGGCACACCGGGGAGCTGTTTTTT.

V is TRBV29-1 and J is TRBJ1-2, with D possibly matching TRBD1 (6 bases). In germline, CDR1 is SQVTM, CDR2 ANQGSEA. This CDR3 is 16 amino acids long. V lost 2 bases to trimming and J lost 2 bases, with 18 bases between them. CDR3 sequence reads: CSVERGRGGSNYGYTF. The CDR3 DNA follows: TGCAGCGTTGAAAGGGGCAGGGGAGGGTCGAACTATGGCTACACCTTC.

As DNA, the CDR3 is TGTGCCAGCAGTGCCCCGGGACAGGGACTGAACACTGAAGCTTTCTTT. This sequence encodes CASSAPGQGLNTEAFF. The V call is TRBV28, the J call TRBJ1-1, with 9 nucleotides matching TRBD1. V dropped 5 bases and J dropped 0; count of bases not matched to a gene: 7. CDR1 and CDR2 from the germline V gene are MDHEN and SYDVKM. The CDR3 length is 16 residues.

The chain has TRBV24-1 and TRBJ2-6; 7 positions match TRBD1. The germline CDR1 and CDR2 sequences are KGHDR and SFDVKD. The junction had 5 bases not matched to a gene; V was cut back by 7 bases and J by 0 bases. The CDR3 has 16 residues. CDR3 residues: CATSRQGSSGANVLTF. The CDR3 region has the DNA TGTGCCACCAGCAGACAGGGATCCTCTGGGGCCAACGTCCTGACTTTC.

This clone was recorded once. The chain recombines TRBV6-2 or TRBV6-3 with TRBJ2-7; D might be TRBD2 (5 bases). The CDR3 extends over 12 amino acids. Trimming removed 4 bases from V and 7 bases from J, with 11 bases in between. Looked up from germline, CDR1 is MNHEY and CDR2 is SVGEGT. CDR3 sequence: CASSFGELEQYF. The CDR3 DNA follows: TGTGCCAGCAGTTTCGGGGAACTGGAGCAGTACTTC.

J is TRBJ2-7 and V is TRBV29-1, with TRBD2 matching 9 bases. Germline V gene data show CDR1 as SQVTM and CDR2 as ANQGSEA. V lost 1 base and J lost 5; bases outside the gene matches: 9. The CDR3 extends over 15 amino acids. CDR3 bases: TGCAGCGTTGAAGGGGGTAGCGGGAGTAGCCACGAGCAGTACTTC. Protein sequence: CSVEGGSGSSHEQYF.

This clone was recorded a few times. V is TRBV27 and J is TRBJ2-1, with TRBD2 matching 7 bases. V shed 5 bases, J shed 5 bases, and the junction held 15 bases outside the gene matches. The length of the CDR3 is 17 residues. Germline CDR1 MNHEY, CDR2 SMNVEV (reference sequence). Here the CDR3 DNA reads TGTGCCAGCAGTCCCTTCATGAGCGGGACGGTAAACAATGAGCAGTTCTTC. This translates into CASSPFMSGTVNNEQFF.

This chain connects TRBV18 to TRBJ1-6; TRBD1 agrees at 7 bases. Germline assignment: CDR1 KGHSH and CDR2 LQKENI. The CDR3 has 15 amino acids. Trimming cost V 2 bases and J 4 bases; bases outside gene matches: 2. The CDR3 reads CASSPTGQYNSPLHF. In DNA form, the CDR3 reads TGTGCCAGCTCACCAACGGGACAGTATAATTCACCCCTCCACTTT.

The J gene is TRBJ1-2, the V gene TRBV28; 8 positions agree with TRBD1. The CDR3 extends over 18 amino acids. The J segment lost 3 bases and the V segment lost 6 bases, leaving 18 bases of the junction unmatched. Germline CDR1 and CDR2: MDHEN and SYDVKM. The CDR3 DNA reads TGTGCCAGCAGGCAACCAGGGCCAGGGGGCATGAATTACTATGGCTACACCTTC. Its translation is CASRQPGPGGMNYYGYTF.

The rearrangement links TRBV4-1 to TRBJ2-2; D gene uncertain. The germline V gene has CDR1 MGHRA and CDR2 YSYEKL. The CDR3 contains 13 residues. V was trimmed by 1 base and J by 7 bases, leaving 7 bases between them. The CDR3 bases are TGCGCCAGCAGCCAAGGTCGCGGCGGGGAGCTGTTTTTT. It translates to CASSQGRGGELFF.

The chain combines TRBV5-1 with TRBJ1-1; the D gene is possibly TRBD1 (6 bases). The CDR3 consists of 12 residues. V gave up 5 bases and J gave up 3 bases, with 8 bases separating them. Germline CDR1 is SGHRS and CDR2 is YFSETQ. The CDR3 loop is CASSSGDTEAFF. CDR3 coding DNA: TGCGCCAGCAGTTCAGGGGACACTGAAGCTTTCTTT.

The V and J genes are TRBV30 and TRBJ2-1; 11 bases fit TRBD2. Germline V gives CDR1 GTSNPN, CDR2 SVGIG (reference sequence). V lost 3 bases, J lost 7 bases, and 11 bases stayed unmatched. This CDR3 is built from 16 residues. CDR3 sequence reads: CAWRTPSGRTGNEQFF. The CDR3 DNA reads TGTGCCTGGAGAACTCCTAGCGGGAGGACTGGGAATGAGCAGTTCTTC. Drawing the rest from reference TRBV30 and TRBJ2-1, the complete variable domain is SQTIHQWPATLVQPVGSPLSLECTVEGTSNPNLYWYRQAAGRGLQLLFYSVGIGQISSEVPQNLSASRPQDRQFILSSKKLLLSDSGFYLCAWRTPSGRTGNEQFFGPGTRLTVL.

The rearrangement links TRBV5-3 to TRBJ2-7, with 10 bases identical to TRBD2. TRBV5-3 belongs to the ORF category, with a function that is uncertain. After removal of 0 bases from V and 2 bases from J, the junction contained 2 bases not matched to a gene. The CDR3 spans 15 residues. The CDR3 region is CARSLGTSGTYEQYF. DNA of the CDR3: TGTGCCAGAAGCTTGGGTACTAGCGGGACCTACGAGCAGTACTTC.

This chain connects TRBV2 to TRBJ2-7, with TRBD1 matching 7 bases. The CDR3 runs 13 residues. V lost 3 bases to trimming and J lost 1 base; unmatched junction nucleotides: 0. Per germline, CDR1 SNHLY and CDR2 FYNNEI. The CDR3 is CASSEGQSYEQYF. The CDR3 DNA reads as TGTGCCAGCAGTGAGGGACAGTCCTACGAGCAGTACTTC.

The chain combines TRBV5-6 with TRBJ2-7; a weak D match, TRBD1 (6 bases). V was shortened by 1 base and J by 3 bases, with 17 bases between the two germline ends. The length of the CDR3 is 16 residues. The germline V gene has CDR1 SGHDT and CDR2 YYEEEE. Here the CDR3 reads CASSLWTVQRGYEQYF. CDR3 nucleotides: TGTGCCAGCAGCTTGTGGACAGTTCAAAGGGGCTACGAGCAGTACTTC.

The chain couples TRBV19 to TRBJ2-7, with D maybe TRBD2 (6 bases). CDR1 and CDR2 (germline): LNHDA, SQIVND (reference sequence). The CDR3 spans 11 residues. V lost 3 bases and J lost 6, with 6 bases in between. The CDR3 DNA reads as TGTGCCAGTAGTATGGAGGGCGAGCAGTACTTC. The encoded protein is CASSMEGEQYF. Complete variable domain (other parts from reference TRBV19 and TRBJ2-7): DGGITQSPKYLFRKEGQNVTLSCEQNLNHDAMYWYRQDPGQGLRLIYYSQIVNDFQKGDIAEGYSVSREKKESFPLTVTSAQKNPTAFYLCASSMEGEQYFGPGTRLTVT.